The 20 T cell receptor beta chains presented below share a single source sample, sequenced in a study of shared clonotypes between healthy human individuals. Profiled with immunoSEQ multiplex PCR; TCRdb holds only in-frame clones, not every one. The table shows 2 million to 2.5 million clones, with approximately 96% occurring only once. The sequencing sample was made of naive CD4+ T cells sorted from blood. Subset of the sample: CD45RA+ positively selected. The source of these receptors is a man between 18 and 35 years old in good health.

The genes are TRBV19 and TRBJ1-6, with D hard to call. Trimming cost V 3 bases and J 10 bases, with 19 bases left between them. CDR1 is LNHDA and CDR2 is SQIVND in the germline V gene (reference sequence). The CDR3 has 16 residues. This CDR3 reads CASSIHLREIGSPLHF. DNA of the CDR3: TGTGCCAGTAGTATCCACCTGAGAGAAATAGGGTCACCCCTCCACTTT.

The V gene is TRBV7-2, the J gene TRBJ2-5, with D perhaps TRBD2 (7 bases). The CDR3 length is 15 residues. Trimming removed 0 bases at V and 5 bases at J, with 13 bases between. CDR1 is SGHTA and CDR2 is FQGNSA in the germline V gene. CDR3 nucleotides: TGTGCCAGCAGCTTAGCTAACGGGGGGCGGGAGACCCAGTACTTC. Translating gives CASSLANGGRETQYF.

This clone came up once. The chain has TRBV30 and TRBJ2-2, with D perhaps matching TRBD2 (6 bases). In germline, CDR1 is GTSNPN, CDR2 SVGIG (reference sequence). The CDR3 consists of 15 residues. Trimming removed 1 base at V and 7 bases at J, with 16 bases between. The CDR3 bases are TGTGCCTGGAGTGGGGACTGGAATGTTGGCGGGGAGCTGTTTTTT. Its translation is CAWSGDWNVGGELFF.

The chain uses TRBV5-1 and TRBJ2-7; D gene ambiguous. Trimming removed 7 bases at V and 3 bases at J, with 17 bases between. This CDR3 spans 14 amino acids. CDR1 is SGHRS, CDR2 YFSETQ, per germline. The CDR3: CASGQDPFLYEQYF. The CDR3 DNA reads as TGCGCCAGCGGTCAGGACCCTTTTCTCTACGAGCAGTACTTC.

The gene calls are TRBV7-9 and TRBJ1-6, with TRBD1 as a possible D gene (6 bases). Germline CDR1 reads SEHNR; CDR2 reads FQNEAQ (reference sequence). The CDR3 covers 16 residues. V gave up 3 bases and J gave up 12 bases, with 21 bases separating them. The CDR3 loop reads CASSFGGGRAEGPLHF. CDR3 sequence (DNA): TGTGCCAGCAGCTTTGGAGGGGGAAGAGCAGAGGGACCCCTCCACTTT.

Note on this clone: The sample carries other DNA sequences with the same CDR3. J is TRBJ2-5 and V is TRBV30; no definite D call. CDR1 GTSNPN and CDR2 SVGIG come from the germline V gene (reference sequence). The CDR3 loop spans 13 amino acids. V dropped 0 bases and J dropped 1 base, with 6 bases sitting between them. The CDR3 DNA follows: TGTGCCTGGAGTGTCTTGAGCCAAGAGACCCAGTACTTC. As protein: CAWSVLSQETQYF.

The chain's CDR3 is CASSLTHQETQYF. The CDR3 DNA sequence: TGTGCCAGCAGCTTAACCCATCAAGAGACCCAGTACTTC. This chain links TRBV7-9 with TRBJ2-5; D unresolved. The CDR3 is 13 residues long. CDR1 and CDR2 (germline): SEHNR, FQNEAQ (reference sequence). Trimming shortened V by 2 bases and J by 2 bases, and 6 bases separated the two germline ends.

V usage is TRBV10-3 and J usage is TRBJ2-6; TRBD1 matches at 9 bases. V lost 6 bases to trimming and J lost 0 bases; unmatched junction nucleotides: 12. This CDR3 is 19 amino acids long. The germline gives CDR1 ENHRY, CDR2 SYGVKD. This CDR3 reads CAISSGTGNFNSGANVLTF. The CDR3 coding sequence is TGTGCCATCAGCTCCGGGACAGGGAACTTTAACTCTGGGGCCAACGTCCTGACTTTC.

The chain recombines TRBV30 with TRBJ2-7; TRBD1 agrees at 7 bases. J gave up 3 bases and V 5 bases, and 4 bases lay outside the gene matches. Germline lookup yields CDR1 GTSNPN and CDR2 SVGIG (reference sequence). The CDR3 runs 12 residues. The CDR3 DNA reads as TGTGCCTGGGGGGACAGACTCTACGAGCAGTACTTC. As protein: CAWGDRLYEQYF.

Comments on this clone: This specimen includes other DNA sequences encoding the same CDR3. This chain uses TRBV20-1 with TRBJ1-2; TRBD1 is a possible D gene (5 bases). Germline V gives CDR1 DFQATT, CDR2 SNEGSKA (reference sequence). V lost 6 bases to trimming and J lost 8 bases, with 13 bases between them. This CDR3 has 11 amino acids. The CDR3 loop reads CSAPTGGGYTF. In DNA form, the CDR3 reads TGCAGTGCGCCCACGGGGGGGGGCTACACCTTC.

On this clone itself: The identical CDR3 is also encoded by other nucleotide sequences in the sample. V is TRBV27 and J is TRBJ1-6; no clear D gene. The CDR3 length is 14 residues. Germline CDR1 MNHEY, CDR2 SMNVEV (reference sequence). V shed 8 bases and J shed 0 bases, with 8 bases lying between them. The CDR3 bases are TGTGCCAGCTCCCAAGGCTCCTATAATTCACCCCTCCACTTT. This translates into CASSQGSYNSPLHF.

The chain combines TRBV9 with TRBJ1-6; D is unclear. Germline lookup yields CDR1 SGDLS and CDR2 YYNGEE. The CDR3 consists of 14 residues. With 0 bases removed from V and 10 bases from J, the gap between germline ends came to 11 bases. The CDR3 DNA is TGTGCCAGCAGCGTAGGCCAGGTAGGATCACCCCTCCACTTT. This encodes CASSVGQVGSPLHF.

Of note for this clone: The same CDR3 also results from other DNA sequences found in this sample. V usage is TRBV2 and J usage is TRBJ2-2, with D unclear. The germline gives CDR1 SNHLY, CDR2 FYNNEI. The V end was cut by 6 bases, the J end by 5 bases, with 4 bases between. The CDR3 extends over 11 amino acids. The CDR3 DNA is TGTGCCAGCAGGGCAACCGGGGAGCTGTTTTTT. It codes for CASRATGELFF.

The genes are TRBV18 and TRBJ2-1; 8 positions match TRBD2. Trimming removed 0 bases from V and 0 bases from J; junction bases left unmatched: 16. The CDR3 spans 21 residues. Per germline, CDR1 KGHSH and CDR2 LQKENI. The CDR3: CASSPPFGLAGYRSSYNEQFF. The CDR3 DNA reads as TGTGCCAGCTCACCACCGTTTGGGCTAGCGGGCTACCGAAGCTCCTACAATGAGCAGTTCTTC.

Concerning this clone: A read error may produce the germline difference seen at one junction end. The chain joins TRBV7-7 to TRBJ2-5; 10 bases are a match to TRBD2. Germline loops: CDR1 SSHAT, CDR2 FNYEAQ (reference sequence). CDR3 length: 13 amino acids. In nucleotides, the CDR3 is TGTGCTAGCAGCTTAGCGGGGGGAGAGACCCAGTACTTC. Its translation: CASSLAGGETQYF.

The V call is TRBV2, the J call TRBJ2-3, with 11 nucleotides matching TRBD2. This CDR3 is built from 16 residues. V was clipped by 6 bases and J by 1 base; unmatched bases: 6. Looked up from germline, CDR1 is SNHLY and CDR2 is FYNNEI. The CDR3, as DNA: TGTGCCAGCAGCCAAGGACTAGCGGGTCGCACAGATACGCAGTATTTT. This codes for CASSQGLAGRTDTQYF.

The rearrangement links TRBV10-3 to TRBJ1-5; no reliable D call. The ends were cut back, 10 bases at V and 0 bases at J, with 13 bases in the middle. Germline assignment: CDR1 ENHRY and CDR2 SYGVKD. This CDR3 spans 14 amino acids. CDR3 bases: TGTGCCAGCGATGGGCTTGCTAGCAATCAGCCCCAGCATTTT. Residues: CASDGLASNQPQHF.

The rearrangement joins TRBV28 to TRBJ1-3; D perhaps matches TRBD1 (5 bases). The CDR3 runs 17 residues. V dropped 5 bases and J dropped 0 bases, with 17 bases sitting between them. Looked up from germline, CDR1 is MDHEN and CDR2 is SYDVKM. The CDR3 region has the DNA TGTGCCAGCAGTAATCCAGGGTGGCTGAGCTCTGGAAACACCATATATTTT. As protein: CASSNPGWLSSGNTIYF.

The V call is TRBV7-9, the J call TRBJ2-7; the D gene is possibly TRBD2 (7 bases). The CDR3 sequence is 15 residues long. Trimming left V 3 bases short and J 3 bases short, with 15 bases between. Germline V lookup: CDR1 SEHNR, CDR2 FQNEAQ (reference sequence). CDR3 nucleotide sequence: TGTGCCAGCAGCTTCGAAGGGGGGGTCCACTACGAGCAGTACTTC. It specifies CASSFEGGVHYEQYF.

In the case of this clone: This sample includes further DNA sequences coding for the same CDR3. The rearrangement joins TRBV30 to TRBJ1-2; maybe TRBD1 (6 bases). Trimming removed 2 bases at V and 5 bases at J, with 9 bases between. Per germline, CDR1 GTSNPN and CDR2 SVGIG (reference sequence). This CDR3 contains 12 residues. The CDR3, as DNA: TGTGCCTGGAGTCTAGGGGGTTATGGCTACACCTTC. It yields the protein CAWSLGGYGYTF.